This TCR beta chain is from a study of circulating and synovial CD4+ cells in juvenile arthritis. Study-level findings and limits: Bulk blood CD4 samples held at least an order of magnitude more or fewer genomes than CPL.

The CDR3 extends over 14 amino acids. V dropped 8 bases and J dropped 4; count of bases not matched to a gene: 10. CDR1 is MNHNS and CDR2 is SASEGT in the germline V gene. TCRdb keeps only in-frame clones here, not all; method: immunoSEQ multiplex PCR. This table holds 2,700 or so clones, around nine tenths found once. Of note for this clone: No antigen is known for it.

This clonotype was sampled from a human donor with juvenile idiopathic arthritis. The sequenced sample consisted of HLA-DR+ CD4+ T cells from blood. Subset meaning: circulating pathogenic-like lymphocytes, sorted as HLA-DR+CD14-CD3+CD4+CD25low/- blood T cells. The chain uses TRBV6-1 and TRBJ1-2; 7 nucleotides align to TRBD1. CDR3 region: CASPPDRASYGYTF. The CDR3 bases are TGTGCCAGCCCTCCCGACAGGGCCTCCTATGGCTACACCTTC.